Described below is a single T cell receptor (beta chain) sequence and its context. TCRB CDR3 was amplified from 2 ug genomic DNA or less. Profiled with immunoSEQ multiplex PCR; TCRdb holds only in-frame clones, not every one. This sample has over 70,000 clones; over 75% occur once, and the top ten carry approximately 2.1%. Only patients with spare fresh-frozen tumor and over two years of follow-up were included. PBMC sampling occurred before vaccination, two weeks after the third dose, and at progression. The CDR3 loop spans 20 amino acids. V lost 0 bases and J lost 2; bases outside the gene matches: 15. Germline CDR1 and CDR2: SGHRS and YFSETQ. The data were taken from a study of glioma-infiltrating T cells after dendritic cell vaccination.

The rearrangement links TRBV5-1 to TRBJ2-4; 9 nucleotides agree with TRBD2. Sequences were derived from blood, sampled before dendritic cell vaccination. The sequence was collected from a human donor with glioblastoma. CDR3 bases: TGCGCCAGCAGCTTGGAGGAGGGCGGGGGGGCAAGTGTAACCAAAAACATTCAGTACTTC. It is translated as CASSLEEGGGASVTKNIQYF.